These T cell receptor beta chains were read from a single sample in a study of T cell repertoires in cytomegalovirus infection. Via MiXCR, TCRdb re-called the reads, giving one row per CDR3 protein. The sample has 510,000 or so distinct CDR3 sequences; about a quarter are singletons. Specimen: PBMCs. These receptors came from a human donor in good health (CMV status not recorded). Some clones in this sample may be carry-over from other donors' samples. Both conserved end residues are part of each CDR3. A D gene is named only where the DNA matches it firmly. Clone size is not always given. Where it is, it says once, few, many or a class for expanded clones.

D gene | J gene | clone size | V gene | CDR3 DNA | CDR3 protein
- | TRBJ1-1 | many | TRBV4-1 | TGCGCCAGCAGCCAAGATCGCGGGACAGAAGCTTTCTTT | CASSQDRGTEAFF
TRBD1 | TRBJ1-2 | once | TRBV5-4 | TGTGCCAGCAGCTTGGGACAGGGATTTAGCTATGGCTACACCTTC | CASSLGQGFSYGYTF
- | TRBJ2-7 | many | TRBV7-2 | TGTGCCAGCAGCTTTTACAGCCGTGACGAGCAGTACTTC | CASSFYSRDEQYF
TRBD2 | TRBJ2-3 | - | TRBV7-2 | TGTGCCAGCAGCCCGTGGAGGCGGGGGTCAGATACGCAGTATTTT | CASSPWRRGSDTQYF
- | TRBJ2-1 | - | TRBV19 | TGTGCCAGTAGTATCGAACCATTGGGTACCAATGAGCAGTTCTTC | CASSIEPLGTNEQFF
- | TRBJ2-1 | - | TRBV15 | TGTGCCACCCAGGACAGAAACAATGAGCAGTTCTTC | CATQDRNNEQFF
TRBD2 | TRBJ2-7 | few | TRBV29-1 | TGCAGCGGATCTAGCGGCTACGAGCAGTACTTC | CSGSSGYEQYF
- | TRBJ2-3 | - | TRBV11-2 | TGTGCCAGCAGACAGACGGGCACAGATACGCAGTATTTT | CASRQTGTDTQYF
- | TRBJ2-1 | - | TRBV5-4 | TGTGCCAGCAGCTTGGCCGAAGGCCTAGAGCAGTTCTTC | CASSLAEGLEQFF
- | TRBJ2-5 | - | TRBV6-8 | TGTGCCAGCAGTTACGACGCGTACAAAGAGACCCAGTACTTC | CASSYDAYKETQYF
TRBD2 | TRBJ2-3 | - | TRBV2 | TGTGCCAGCAGTTTACTAGCGGCAGGCGGGATAGATACGCAGTATTTT | CASSLLAAGGIDTQYF
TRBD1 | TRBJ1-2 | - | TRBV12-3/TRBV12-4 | TGTGCCAGCAGTAGGGACAGGACATACTATGGCTACACCTTC | CASSRDRTYYGYTF
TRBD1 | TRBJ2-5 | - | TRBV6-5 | TGTGCCAGCAGTTACTCGACGGGACAGGGGGACGAGACCCAGTACTTC | CASSYSTGQGDETQYF
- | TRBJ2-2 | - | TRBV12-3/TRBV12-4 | TGTGCCAGCAGTTTACGAGCGGTGAACACCGGGGGGCTGTTTTTT | CASSLRAVNTGGLFF
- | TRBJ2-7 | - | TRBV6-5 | TGTGCCAGCAGCCAGCTTGGGGGAGGCCAGAGCTCCTACGAGCAGTACTTC | CASSQLGGGQSSYEQYF
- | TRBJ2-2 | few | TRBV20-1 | TGCAGTGCTAGGGGTTTGACTACCGGGGAGCTGTTTTTT | CSARGLTTGELFF
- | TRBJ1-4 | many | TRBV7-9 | TGTGCCAGCAGCAGCTCACTGGGGGGAAGGGATGAAAAACTGTTTTTT | CASSSSLGGRDEKLFF
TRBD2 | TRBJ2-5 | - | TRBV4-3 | TGCGCCAGCAGCCAAGAAGGTCGTTCTGGACTAGCAGTGGAGACCCAGTACTTC | CASSQEGRSGLAVETQYF
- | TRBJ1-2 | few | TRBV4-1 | TGCGCCAGCAGCCAAGAAAAGAGGGAGGACACCTTC | CASSQEKREDTF